These T cell receptor beta chains were read from a single sample in a study of T cells in localized non-small cell lung cancer. The data were produced by immunoSEQ multiplex PCR, yet TCRdb's version contains in-frame clones alone and is incomplete. Here the sample spans 20,000 to 25,000 clones, about 88% being singletons. Sequencing used peripheral blood, obtained before any cancer treatment. The receptors come from a male donor older than 55 with stage I lung adenocarcinoma. The CDR3 runs from the conserved cysteine through the conserved F or W. D genes are given only for firm matches. Clone sizes are given selectively: once, few, many, or a class where the clone is expanded.

D	J	V	size	DNA	CDR3
.	TRBJ2-6	TRBV4-2	.	TGTGCCAGCAGCCAAGACGTGTGGGTCCTAGGGGGGGCGCGGGCCAACGTCCTGACTTTC	CASSQDVWVLGGARANVLTF
TRBD1	TRBJ1-2	TRBV19	.	TGTGCCAGTAGTAAACTACAGGGGGCGAACTATGGCTACACCTTC	CASSKLQGANYGYTF
.	TRBJ2-1	TRBV10-1	.	TGCGCCAGCAGTGAAACCCCTGACTCCTACAATGAGCAGTTCTTC	CASSETPDSYNEQFF
TRBD1	TRBJ1-5	TRBV6-6	.	TGTGCCAGCAGTACACAGGGGGCTATTCAGCCCCAGCATTTT	CASSTQGAIQPQHF
.	TRBJ2-7	TRBV28	.	TGTGCCAGCAGTCTTCAATCGGGCCTCTCCTACGAGCAGTACTTC	CASSLQSGLSYEQYF
.	TRBJ1-5	TRBV7-2	.	TGTGCCAGCAGCTTTAGTGTGGGGGCGCGTAAAAATCAGCCCCAGCATTTT	CASSFSVGARKNQPQHF
TRBD2	TRBJ2-2	TRBV19	.	TGTGCCAGTAGCCGCACCGGGACTAGCGGGGGTAGTTTAACCGGGGAGCTGTTTTTT	CASSRTGTSGGSLTGELFF
.	TRBJ1-1	TRBV5-3	.	TGTGCCAGAAGCCTGAGGACTGAAGCTTTCTTT	CARSLRTEAFF
.	TRBJ2-7	TRBV28	.	TGTGCCAGCACTACCTCCCAACCTTACGAGCAGTACTTC	CASTTSQPYEQYF
.	TRBJ2-3	TRBV11-2	.	TGTGCCAGCAGCTTAGGACGAAACCCTAGGGATACGCAGTATTTT	CASSLGRNPRDTQYF
TRBD2	TRBJ2-7	TRBV7-2	.	TGTGCCAGCAGCTTAGGCCCCACTAGCGGGCGCGAGCAGTACTTC	CASSLGPTSGREQYF
.	TRBJ1-1	TRBV5-4	.	TGTGCCAGCAGCTTGGCTGGCAGGACGAACACTGAAGCTTTCTTT	CASSLAGRTNTEAFF
.	TRBJ2-3	TRBV18	.	TGTGCCAGCTCACCAGGGCAGAGCACAGATACGCAGTATTTT	CASSPGQSTDTQYF
.	TRBJ2-4	TRBV7-8	.	TGTGCCAGCAGTTACAGGGAGAGGCAGTACTTC	CASSYRERQYF
.	TRBJ2-5	TRBV16	.	TGTGCCAGCAGCCAGGGTCCAGTCGGGACCCAGTACTTC	CASSQGPVGTQYF
TRBD2	TRBJ2-1	TRBV15	.	TGTGCCACCAGCGCCATAGGTAGCGGGGTCAATGAGCAGTTCTTC	CATSAIGSGVNEQFF
TRBD2	TRBJ2-7	TRBV6-5	few	TGTGCCAGCGGCGAGTCAGCGGGAGGGAACGAGCAGTACTTC	CASGESAGGNEQYF
.	TRBJ2-4	TRBV7-2	.	TGTGCCAGCAGCCTCCAGTGGGGGGTCCCAGACATTCAGTACTTC	CASSLQWGVPDIQYF
TRBD1	TRBJ2-7	TRBV4-1	.	TGCGCCAGCAGCCAAGATTTCCCCGGGACAGAGGTTTATGTGTACTTC	CASSQDFPGTEVYVYF
TRBD2	TRBJ2-1	TRBV6-1	.	TGTGCCGTTGGCTATAGCGGGAGATACAATGAGCAGTTCTTC	CAVGYSGRYNEQFF
.	TRBJ2-1	TRBV5-1	.	TGCGCCAGCAGCCCCGGTTGGGCGGCCCACAATGAGCAGTTCTTC	CASSPGWAAHNEQFF
.	TRBJ2-7	TRBV7-9	large	TGTGCCAGCAGCCCACGAGGCCCCTACGAGCAGTACTTC	CASSPRGPYEQYF
TRBD2	TRBJ2-1	TRBV29-1	.	TGCAGCGTTTCCGGGACTAGCTCCAATGAGCAGTTCTTC	CSVSGTSSNEQFF
.	TRBJ1-1	TRBV7-2	.	TGTGCCAGCAGCTTTGCAGAGGGTGGCACTGAAGCTTTCTTT	CASSFAEGGTEAFF
TRBD1	TRBJ2-7	TRBV30	.	TGTGCCTGGATGGACAGGGGAGGCTCCTACGAGCAGTACTTC	CAWMDRGGSYEQYF
TRBD2	TRBJ2-7	TRBV9	.	TGTGCCAGCAGCGCGACACTAGCGGGAGTTGCGTACGAGCAGTACTTC	CASSATLAGVAYEQYF
TRBD1	TRBJ2-7	TRBV19	few	TGTGCCAGTAGTCCCGGACAGGGCGGAGGCTACGAGCAGTACTTC	CASSPGQGGGYEQYF
.	TRBJ1-2	TRBV19	.	TGTGCCAGTAGTATACGACGTCTATCGGGCTACACCTTC	CASSIRRLSGYTF